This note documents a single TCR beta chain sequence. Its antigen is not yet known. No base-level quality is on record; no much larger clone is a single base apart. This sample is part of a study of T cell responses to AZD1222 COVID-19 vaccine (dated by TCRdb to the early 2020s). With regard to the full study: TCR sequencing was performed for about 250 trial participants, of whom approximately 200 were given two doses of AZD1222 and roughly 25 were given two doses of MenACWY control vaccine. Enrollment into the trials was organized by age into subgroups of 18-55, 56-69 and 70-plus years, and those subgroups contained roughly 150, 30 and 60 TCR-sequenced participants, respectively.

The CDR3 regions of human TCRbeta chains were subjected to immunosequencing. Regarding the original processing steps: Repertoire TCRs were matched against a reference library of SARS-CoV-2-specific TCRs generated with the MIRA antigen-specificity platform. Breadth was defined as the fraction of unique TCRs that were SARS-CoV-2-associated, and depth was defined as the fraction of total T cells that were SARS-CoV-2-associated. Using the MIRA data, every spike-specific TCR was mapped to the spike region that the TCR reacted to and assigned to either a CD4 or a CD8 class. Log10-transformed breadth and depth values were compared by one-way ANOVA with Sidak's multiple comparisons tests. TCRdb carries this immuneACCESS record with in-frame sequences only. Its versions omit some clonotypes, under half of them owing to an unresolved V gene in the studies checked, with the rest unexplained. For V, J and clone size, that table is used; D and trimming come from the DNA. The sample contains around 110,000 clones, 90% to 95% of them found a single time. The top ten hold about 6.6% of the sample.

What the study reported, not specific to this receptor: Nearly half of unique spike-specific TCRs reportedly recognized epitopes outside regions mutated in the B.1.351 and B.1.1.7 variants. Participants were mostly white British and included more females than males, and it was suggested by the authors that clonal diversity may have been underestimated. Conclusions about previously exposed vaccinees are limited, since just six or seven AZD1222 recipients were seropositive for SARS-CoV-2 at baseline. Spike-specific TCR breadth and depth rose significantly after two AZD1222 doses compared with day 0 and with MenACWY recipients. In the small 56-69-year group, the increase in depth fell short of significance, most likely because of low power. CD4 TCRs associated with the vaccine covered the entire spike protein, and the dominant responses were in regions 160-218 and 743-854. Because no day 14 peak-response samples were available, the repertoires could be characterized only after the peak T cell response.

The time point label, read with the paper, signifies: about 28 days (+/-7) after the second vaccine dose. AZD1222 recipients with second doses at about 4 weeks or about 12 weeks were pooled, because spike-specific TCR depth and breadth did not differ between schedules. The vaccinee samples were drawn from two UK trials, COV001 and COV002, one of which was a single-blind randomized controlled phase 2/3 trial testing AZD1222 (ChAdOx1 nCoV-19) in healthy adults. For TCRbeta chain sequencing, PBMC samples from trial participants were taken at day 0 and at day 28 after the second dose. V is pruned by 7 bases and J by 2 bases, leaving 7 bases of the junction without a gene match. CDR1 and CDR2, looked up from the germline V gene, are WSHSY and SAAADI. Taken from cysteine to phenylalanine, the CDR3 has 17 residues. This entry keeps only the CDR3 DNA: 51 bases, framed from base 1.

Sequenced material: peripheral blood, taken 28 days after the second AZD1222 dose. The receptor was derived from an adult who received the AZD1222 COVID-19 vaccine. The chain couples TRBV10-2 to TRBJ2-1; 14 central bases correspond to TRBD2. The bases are TGCGCCAGCACGGGGACTAGCGGGAGCGGTCCCTACAATGAGCAGTTCTTC. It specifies CASTGTSGSGPYNEQFF.